These 7 T cell receptor beta chains were sequenced from one sample in a study of control samples from healthy donors and cancer patients. Method: immunoSEQ multiplex PCR; TCRdb's copy keeps in-frame clones and lacks some. The repertoire includes about 35,000 clones, approximately 95% of them detected once, and about 1.7% sits in the top ten. Material for sequencing was PBMCs. Source of these receptors: a man aged 40-49 years with colorectal cancer.

This rearrangement joins TRBV6-5 to TRBJ2-4, with 11 positions matching TRBD2. This CDR3 has 16 amino acids. V trimming: 0 bases; J trimming: 4 bases; junction bases outside the gene matches: 2. Germline V gene sequence: CDR1 MNHEY, CDR2 SVGAGI. CDR3 residues: CASSYSTSGDKNIQYF. The CDR3 DNA reads TGTGCCAGCAGTTACTCGACTAGCGGGGATAAAAACATTCAGTACTTC.

The chain recombines TRBV6-1 with TRBJ1-1; maybe TRBD1 (6 bases). The CDR3 loop spans 15 amino acids. The V and J ends lost 2 bases and 1 base respectively, with 11 bases between them. CDR1 is MNHNS, CDR2 SASEGT, per germline. CDR3 sequence reads: CASSEYRDGNTEAFF. The DNA for the CDR3 is TGTGCCAGCAGTGAATACAGGGATGGGAACACTGAAGCTTTCTTT.

The chain recombines TRBV2 with TRBJ1-2, with 10 positions matching TRBD1. The germline V gene has CDR1 SNHLY and CDR2 FYNNEI. CDR3 length: 15 residues. The J segment lost 8 bases and the V segment lost 4 bases, leaving 10 bases of the junction unmatched. CDR3 sequence reads: CASSGKTGGAGGYTF. The CDR3 region has the DNA TGTGCCAGCAGTGGGAAGACAGGGGGCGCGGGGGGCTACACCTTC.

This clone was recorded once. The CDR3 nucleotides read TGTGCCAGCAGCTTAGGGCGGGATCGCGGTGGCTACACCTTC. Protein product: CASSLGRDRGGYTF. The chain employs TRBV7-9 and TRBJ1-2, with D unresolved. The CDR3 runs to 14 residues. V dropped 1 base and J dropped 7 bases, with 13 bases sitting between them. Germline CDR1 SEHNR, CDR2 FQNEAQ (reference sequence).

The DNA for the CDR3 is TGTGCCAGCAGCCCTGAACCCCTTGTCTACGAGCAGTACTTC. Amino acid sequence: CASSPEPLVYEQYF. V gene TRBV3-1 (or the pseudogene TRBV3-2) combines with J gene TRBJ2-7; D ambiguous. The CDR3 length is 14 residues. The V and J ends lost 4 bases and 3 bases respectively, with 13 bases between them. Per the germline V gene, CDR1 is LGHDT and CDR2 is YNNKEL (reference sequence).

The chain recombines TRBV3-1 (or the pseudogene TRBV3-2) with TRBJ2-2, with 9 bases lining up with TRBD1. The J segment lost 4 bases and the V segment lost 4 bases, leaving 4 bases of the junction unmatched. Germline lookup yields CDR1 LGHDT and CDR2 YNNKEL (reference sequence). CDR3 size: 15 residues. CDR3 protein: CASSLTGGITGELFF. CDR3 in DNA: TGTGCCAGCAGCCTCACAGGGGGCATCACCGGGGAGCTGTTTTTT.

The V gene is TRBV6-5, the J gene TRBJ1-5; D not certain. In germline, CDR1 is MNHEY, CDR2 SVGAGI. The ends were cut back, 2 bases at V and 2 bases at J, with 13 bases in the middle. The length of the CDR3 is 16 residues. The CDR3 spells CASSYPSVNGNQPQHF. The CDR3 DNA reads as TGTGCCAGCAGTTACCCTTCTGTAAACGGCAATCAGCCCCAGCATTTT.